The clone carrying this T cell receptor beta chain was recorded many times. This sample stems from a study of T cells after yellow fever vaccination. Overall study: Fractions containing few cells were prepared with SMART-Seq v4 Ultra Low Input.

Germline-derived CDR1 and CDR2 are LGHNT and FRNRAP. The CDR3 length is 16 residues. V gave up 1 base and J gave up 0 bases; unmatched junction bases: 3. TCRdb called the 5' RACE reads again in MiXCR, with one record for every CDR3 protein. The data show 200,000 to 300,000 distinct CDR3 sequences, 6.9% seen once. This TCR came from a young man who received the YFV17D yellow fever vaccine. Here the sequenced sample was CD4+ T cells sorted from PBMCs, taken 15 days after the yellow fever booster vaccination. The chain is built from TRBV12-5 and TRBJ2-1; 7 bases align to TRBD1. As DNA, the CDR3 is TGTGCTAGTGGTTTGGCTAGGGACAGCTCCTACAATGAGCAGTTCTTC. Translation gives CASGLARDSSYNEQFF. Full variable domain (outside the CDR3, taken from reference TRBV12-5 and TRBJ2-1): DARVTQTPRHKVTEMGQEVTMRCQPILGHNTVFWYRQTMMQGLELLAYFRNRAPLDDSGMPKDRFSAEMPDATLATLKIQPSEPRDSAVYFCASGLARDSSYNEQFFGPGTRLTVL.